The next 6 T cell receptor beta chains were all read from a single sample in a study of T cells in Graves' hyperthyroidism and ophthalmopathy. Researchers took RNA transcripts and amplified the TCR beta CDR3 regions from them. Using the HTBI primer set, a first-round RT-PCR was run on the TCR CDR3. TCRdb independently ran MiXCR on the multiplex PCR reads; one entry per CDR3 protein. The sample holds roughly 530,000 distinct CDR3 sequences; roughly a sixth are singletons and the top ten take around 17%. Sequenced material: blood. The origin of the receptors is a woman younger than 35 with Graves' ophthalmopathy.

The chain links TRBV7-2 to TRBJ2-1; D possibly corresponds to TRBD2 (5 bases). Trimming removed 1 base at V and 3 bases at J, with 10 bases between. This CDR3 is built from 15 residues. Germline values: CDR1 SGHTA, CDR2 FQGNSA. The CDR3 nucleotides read TGTGCCAGCAGCTTAGTGAGCGGCCACTACAATGAGCAGTTCTTC. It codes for CASSLVSGHYNEQFF.

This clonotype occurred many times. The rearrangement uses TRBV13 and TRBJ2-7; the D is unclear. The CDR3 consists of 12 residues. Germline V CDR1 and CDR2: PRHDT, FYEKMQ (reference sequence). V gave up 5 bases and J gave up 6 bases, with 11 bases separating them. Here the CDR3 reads CASSLPSGEQYF. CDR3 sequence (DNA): TGTGCCAGCAGCCTTCCCTCGGGCGAGCAGTACTTC.

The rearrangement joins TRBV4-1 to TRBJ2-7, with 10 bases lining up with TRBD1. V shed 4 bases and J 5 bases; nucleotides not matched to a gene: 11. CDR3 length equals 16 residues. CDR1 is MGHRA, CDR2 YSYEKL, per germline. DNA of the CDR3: TGCGCCAGCAGCCCATTACCGGGACAGGGGATGGACGAGCAGTACTTC. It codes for CASSPLPGQGMDEQYF.

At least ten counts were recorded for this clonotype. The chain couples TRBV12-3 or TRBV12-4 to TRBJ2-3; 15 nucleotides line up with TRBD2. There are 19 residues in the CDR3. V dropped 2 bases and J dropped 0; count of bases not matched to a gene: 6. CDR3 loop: CASSLRGLAGGLSTDTQYF. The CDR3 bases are TGTGCCAGCAGTTTACGGGGACTAGCGGGGGGCCTTAGCACAGATACGCAGTATTTT.

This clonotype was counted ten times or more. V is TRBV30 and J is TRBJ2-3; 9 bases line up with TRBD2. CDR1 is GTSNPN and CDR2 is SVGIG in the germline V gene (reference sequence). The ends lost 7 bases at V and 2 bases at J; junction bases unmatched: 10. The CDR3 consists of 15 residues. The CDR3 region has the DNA TGTGCCTCTAACCAGGGACTAGCCTACACAGATACGCAGTATTTT. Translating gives CASNQGLAYTDTQYF. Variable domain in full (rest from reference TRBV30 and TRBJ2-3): SQTIHQWPATLVQPVGSPLSLECTVEGTSNPNLYWYRQAAGRGLQLLFYSVGIGQISSEVPQNLSASRPQDRQFILSSKKLLLSDSGFYLCASNQGLAYTDTQYFGPGTRLTVL.

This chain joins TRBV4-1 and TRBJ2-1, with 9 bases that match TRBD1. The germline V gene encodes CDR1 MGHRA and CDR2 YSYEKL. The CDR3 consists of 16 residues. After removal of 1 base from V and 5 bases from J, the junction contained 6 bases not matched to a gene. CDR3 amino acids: CASSQGTGGTDNEQFF. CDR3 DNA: TGCGCCAGCAGCCAAGGAACAGGGGGCACAGACAATGAGCAGTTCTTC.